The entry that follows covers one TCR beta chain sequence. Profiling relied on immunoSEQ multiplex PCR, and the TCRdb table lists in-frame clones only, not all of them. There are 700,000 to 750,000 clones in the sample; over 75% occur only once, and 0.008% to 0.011% lies in the top ten. The J segment lost 7 bases and the V segment lost 4 bases, leaving 13 bases of the junction unmatched. The germline gives CDR1 SGHDT, CDR2 YYEEEE. The CDR3 is made up of 15 amino acids. This sample is part of a study of shared T cell receptors in the human thymus. These sequences were also reported in another study, on human thymus T cells. Turning to that study: The related literature has documented a marked overlap of thymic repertoires among unrelated individuals.

The sample consisted of thymocytes. This chain connects TRBV5-6 to TRBJ1-2; the match to TRBD1 covers 7 bases. This sequence originates from a girl under three years old with a congenital heart defect. The CDR3 loop reads CASSILTGSLFGYTF. In nucleotides, the CDR3 is TGTGCCAGCAGCATACTGACAGGGAGTTTGTTTGGCTACACCTTC.